These 2 T cell receptor beta chains were all obtained from the same sample, sequenced in a study of Graves' ophthalmopathy and Graves' hyperthyroidism. Transcripts of RNA were the source for amplifying TCR beta CDR3 regions. Second-round multiplex PCR came after a first-round RT-PCR that employed HTBI primers. TCRdb called the multiplex PCR reads again in MiXCR, with one record for every CDR3 protein. Among almost 750,000 distinct CDR3 sequences listed, roughly 41% were seen once. The sample taken for sequencing was peripheral blood. The receptor source for this set is an adult man with Graves' ophthalmopathy.

This chain uses TRBV20-1 with TRBJ2-7, with D possibly being TRBD1 (6 bases). V was pared by 2 bases and J by 0 bases, with 11 bases between. CDR1 and CDR2 (germline): DFQATT, SNEGSKA (reference sequence). The CDR3 consists of 14 residues. Written as DNA, the CDR3 is TGCAGTGCTAGAAAGGGGGAACTCTCCTACGAGCAGTACTTC. It encodes CSARKGELSYEQYF.

This clonotype was seen once. The chain carries TRBV29-1 and TRBJ1-1; 9 positions agree with TRBD1. The CDR3 is 13 amino acids. Looked up from germline, CDR1 is SQVTM and CDR2 is ANQGSEA. V shed 7 bases and J 9 bases; nucleotides not matched to a gene: 12. In DNA form, the CDR3 reads TGCAGCGCCAAGACAGGGGGGAGTCTTCAAGCTTTCTTT. This encodes CSAKTGGSLQAFF.